The clone carrying this T cell receptor (beta chain) was seen a few times. Its target is not known. This specimen comes from a study of identifying expanded T cells in peripheral blood. The study's findings and limits: Variance in clone template counts between approximately two-week samples significantly increased with total template count across all healthy donors.

Assay used: immunoSEQ multiplex PCR; TCRdb lists only in-frame clones, some missing. The repertoire holds some 75,000 clones, 90% seen once, with over 2.5% in the top ten. The sequence derives from a person aged 18-69 years in good health. The material sequenced was blood.

The CDR3 spells CATAQGLADYNEQFF. The CDR3 DNA reads as TGTGCCACGGCCCAAGGACTAGCGGACTACAATGAGCAGTTCTTC. The chain employs TRBV6-1 and TRBJ2-1; 10 nucleotides align to TRBD2. Germline V gene lookup returns CDR1 MNHNS and CDR2 SASEGT. V dropped 10 bases and J dropped 3; count of bases not matched to a gene: 9. The CDR3 totals 15 residues.